The sequence of this TCR beta chain was determined in a study of blood T cell repertoires in COVID-19. Looking at the study overall: Samples representing acute and convalescent COVID-19 were sourced from the United States, Italy and Spain. Sources were T cells, B-cell-depleted T cells, or PBMCs; the material itself was cDNA or gDNA.

This CDR3 has 16 residues. The germline gives CDR1 SGHDN, CDR2 FVKESK. The V gene end was trimmed by 3 bases and the J gene end by 5 bases; junction bases not matched to a gene: 5. Study processing details: Nucleated cell counts were estimated from reference gene primer amplification. The protocol was immunoSEQ multiplex PCR, while the TCRdb copy is restricted to in-frame clones and leaves out a portion. The DNA gave D and trimming, while V, J and clone size come from that table. The table has about 80,000 clones, approximately 82% seen once; the top ten hold over 30%. The material sequenced was peripheral blood. The chain employs TRBV14 and TRBJ2-5, with TRBD2 identical over 14 bases. This TCR was recovered from a man older than 75 with active or convalescent COVID-19. The CDR3 DNA reads as TGTGCCAGCAGCCACCCGGGACTAGCGGGAGTGGAGACCCAGTACTTC. Protein: CASSHPGLAGVETQYF.